This TCR beta chain was recorded in a study of blood T cell dynamics during melanoma immunotherapy. The CDR3 totals 14 residues. Per the germline V gene, CDR1 is LNHDA and CDR2 is SQIVND (reference sequence). V gave up 5 bases and J gave up 8 bases; unmatched junction bases: 6. Produced via immunoSEQ multiplex PCR; TCRdb's table is partial and in-frame only. The table lists under 15,000 clones, just over 85% of them singletons, with roughly 5% in the top ten. Sample time point: week 3, after first cycle of checkpoint inhibitor. Sampling occurred pretreatment (T0) and at week 3 (W3), after cycle one of checkpoint blockade. Prior systemic cancer therapy, immunosuppressant use and other active malignancies excluded patients.

V usage is TRBV19 and J usage is TRBJ2-1; 10 positions agree with TRBD2. The TCR comes from a human donor with melanoma. The specimen was blood, collected from a patient treated with checkpoint blockade. As DNA, the CDR3 is TGTGCCAGTAGTCGGGCTAGCGGGAGCTATGAGCAGTTCTTC. It translates to CASSRASGSYEQFF.